The next 5 T cell receptor beta chains were all read from a single sample in a study of T cells after yellow fever vaccination. A single record per CDR3 protein comes from TCRdb applying MiXCR to the 5' RACE reads. The data hold some 350,000 distinct CDR3 sequences, with 4% observed a single time. The sample here was PBMCs, taken 5 days after the yellow fever booster vaccination. The receptors come from a man between 18 and 35 years old who received the YFV17D yellow fever vaccine.

This clonotype has a count of ten or more. The V call is TRBV5-5, the J call TRBJ2-7; the D gene is possibly TRBD1 (5 bases). The CDR3 has 12 residues. The V end was cut by 5 bases, the J end by 2 bases, with 8 bases between. The germline CDR1 and CDR2 sequences are SGHKS and YYEKEE (reference sequence). This CDR3 is CASRGLTYEQYF. The CDR3 region has the DNA TGTGCCAGCAGGGGGCTTACCTACGAGCAGTACTTC.

The V and J genes are TRBV5-1 and TRBJ2-3, with D possibly being TRBD1 or TRBD2 (5 bases each). CDR3 length equals 15 residues. Germline V gives CDR1 SGHRS, CDR2 YFSETQ. Trimming stripped 4 bases from V and 3 bases from J, with 15 bases between. CDR3 coding DNA: TGCGCCAGCAGCCTAACCTCGTGGGGGACAGATACGCAGTATTTT. Its translation is CASSLTSWGTDTQYF.

This clonotype came up many times. This rearrangement joins TRBV20-1 to TRBJ2-2; D is possibly TRBD1 (7 bases). The V gene lost 1 base and the J gene lost 4 bases, with 13 bases spanning the gap. Germline V CDR1 and CDR2: DFQATT, SNEGSKA (reference sequence). This CDR3 comprises 15 residues. The CDR3 DNA reads TGCAGTGCTAGAGTATACAGGGGAGGCACCGGGGAGCTGTTTTTT. This encodes CSARVYRGGTGELFF.

Many counts were recorded for this clonotype. The chain links TRBV5-1 to TRBJ2-1; D gene unclear. Trimming took off 5 bases at V and 8 bases at J, with 14 bases between the two ends. The CDR3 totals 13 residues. CDR1 is SGHRS and CDR2 is YFSETQ in the germline V gene. The CDR3, as DNA: TGCGCCAGCAGTTTTAGGGTTAGGGATGAGCAGTTCTTC. As protein: CASSFRVRDEQFF.

This chain joins TRBV5-1 and TRBJ1-6; D call uncertain. Looked up from germline, CDR1 is SGHRS and CDR2 is YFSETQ. The CDR3 sequence is 15 residues long. The V end lost 0 bases, the J end lost 5 bases, and 9 bases lay between the germline ends. Written as DNA, the CDR3 is TGCGCCAGCAGCTTGGGGACGGTTAATAATTCACCCCTCCACTTT. Protein product: CASSLGTVNNSPLHF.